Here is one TCR beta chain with its context. Sequencing used immunoSEQ multiplex PCR; TCRdb keeps in-frame clones, though not all of them. The sample has around 270,000 clones, about 87% seen once; the top ten hold approximately 4.3%. This entry is derived from a study of blood T cell repertoires in COVID-19. The V gene's germline CDR1 is SGDLS and CDR2 YYNGEE. This CDR3 has 15 amino acids. The V and J ends lost 3 bases and 3 bases, in that order; junction bases with no gene match: 7. The TCR comes from a man in his sixties who had recovered from COVID-19. Material for sequencing was peripheral blood. The J gene is TRBJ1-2, the V gene TRBV9; 8 bases agree with TRBD1. The CDR3 region has the DNA TGTGCCAGCAGCGGTGCTCGGACAGGGTACTATGGCTACACCTTC. Translated, it gives CASSGARTGYYGYTF.